Listed here are 29 T cell receptor beta chains from one sample, sequenced in a study of T cells in Graves' hyperthyroidism and ophthalmopathy. Amplified regions were TCR beta CDR3 sequences from RNA transcripts. TCR CDR3 regions were first amplified by RT-PCR with HTBI primers. MiXCR was run by TCRdb on the multiplex PCR reads, yielding one entry per CDR3 protein. The sample yields approximately 430,000 distinct CDR3 sequences, about a sixth seen once. Sequenced sample: blood. The receptors stem from a woman aged 18-29 years with Graves' hyperthyroidism.

This clonotype occurred many times. The chain combines TRBV24-1 with TRBJ2-7; D is uncertain. V dropped 3 bases and J dropped 4 bases, with 9 bases sitting between them. The germline gives CDR1 KGHDR, CDR2 SFDVKD. The CDR3 contains 13 residues. The DNA for the CDR3 is TGTGCCACCAGTGATGGAGAGAAATACGAGCAGTACTTC. Its protein product is CATSDGEKYEQYF.

This clonotype has a count of ten or more. The chain links TRBV5-1 to TRBJ2-3; TRBD1 agrees at 10 bases. This CDR3 has 16 residues. Germline V CDR1 and CDR2: SGHRS, YFSETQ. The J segment lost 1 base and the V segment lost 1 base, leaving 3 bases of the junction unmatched. The CDR3 DNA sequence: TGCGCCAGCAGCTTGCCCGGGACAGGGGGCACAGATACGCAGTATTTT. It translates to CASSLPGTGGTDTQYF.

In this sample, this clonotype turned up many times. The J gene is TRBJ1-1, the V gene TRBV12-3 or TRBV12-4, with 7 bases fitting TRBD1. The CDR3 totals 17 residues. Trimming at V came to 5 bases and at J to 1 base, leaving 13 bases not matched to a gene. This chain's CDR3 is CASSLNRGRDGNTEAFF. CDR3 nucleotides: TGTGCCAGCAGTCTAAACAGGGGAAGAGACGGGAACACTGAAGCTTTCTTT.

About this clonotype: A much more abundant neighbour one base away suggests this may be a read error. The J gene is TRBJ2-1, the V gene TRBV5-1; 10 bases are a match to TRBD2. V lost 0 bases and J lost 9; bases outside the gene matches: 21. Germline values: CDR1 SGHRS, CDR2 YFSETQ. The CDR3 runs 20 residues. The CDR3 DNA is TGCGCCAGCAGCTTGGCCCTATACCGGGTAGCGGGAGGTCTGAGGATTGAGCAGTTCTTC. It translates to CASSLALYRVAGGLRIEQFF.

This clonotype was seen once. V and J are TRBV20-1 and TRBJ2-1; TRBD2 agrees at 8 bases. CDR1 and CDR2 (germline): DFQATT, SNEGSKA (reference sequence). This CDR3 has 14 amino acids. Germline trimming cut 1 base from V and 6 bases from J; bases unmatched to any gene: 5. The CDR3 DNA is TGCAGTGCTAGAGTACTAGCGGTCTTCAATGAGCAGTTCTTC. This sequence encodes CSARVLAVFNEQFF.

This clonotype was seen repeatedly, ten times or more. The rearrangement uses TRBV20-1 and TRBJ2-7; 9 bases line up with TRBD1. V was clipped by 6 bases and J by 4 bases; unmatched bases: 7. Germline V gene data show CDR1 as DFQATT and CDR2 as SNEGSKA (reference sequence). The CDR3 totals 13 residues. The CDR3 loop reads CSAEGQGIYEQYF. The CDR3 nucleotides are TGCAGTGCGGAGGGACAGGGAATTTACGAGCAGTACTTC.

The chain links TRBV9 to TRBJ2-1; TRBD1 matches at 11 bases. V shed 0 bases, J shed 5 bases, and the junction held 4 bases outside the gene matches. Germline V CDR1 and CDR2: SGDLS, YYNGEE. This CDR3 has 16 residues. The CDR3 spells CASSVGLGQGDNEQFF. CDR3 in DNA: TGTGCCAGCAGCGTAGGATTGGGACAGGGGGACAATGAGCAGTTCTTC.

This clonotype was seen only once. A much larger clone sits a single nucleotide away, making a read error possible. This rearrangement joins TRBV20-1 to TRBJ2-1, with D possibly being TRBD1 (6 bases). CDR3 size: 14 residues. Germline V gene data show CDR1 as DFQATT and CDR2 as SNEGSKA (reference sequence). V shed 1 base and J shed 7 bases, with 14 bases lying between them. The CDR3 DNA sequence: TGCAGTGCTAGAGGCGTGGGGGCGAGGAATGAGCAGTTCTTC. Translating gives CSARGVGARNEQFF.

This clonotype was seen at least ten times. The chain couples TRBV24-1 to TRBJ2-1, with D unresolved. This CDR3 region has 16 residues. The ends were cut back, 1 base at V and 9 bases at J, with 18 bases in the middle. CDR1 is KGHDR, CDR2 SFDVKD, per germline. In DNA, the CDR3 is TGTGCCACCAGTGATTTCCCCCGGACCCGAGGAGTTGAGCAGTTCTTC. Protein: CATSDFPRTRGVEQFF.

A few counts support this clonotype. The chain carries TRBV12-3 or TRBV12-4 and TRBJ1-2; TRBD1 agrees at 7 bases. This CDR3 region has 14 residues. Germline trimming cut 2 bases from V and 10 bases from J; bases unmatched to any gene: 10. The CDR3 is CASSLYRGVNPYTF. Here the CDR3 DNA reads TGTGCCAGCAGTTTATACAGGGGAGTTAATCCCTACACCTTC.

This clonotype was observed once. J is TRBJ1-5 and V is TRBV2; the D gene is possibly TRBD1 (6 bases). CDR1 and CDR2 from the germline V gene are SNHLY and FYNNEI. The length of the CDR3 is 15 residues. V dropped 8 bases and J dropped 5 bases, with 19 bases sitting between them. The CDR3 reads CASLESGVRDQPQHF. CDR3 sequence (DNA): TGTGCCAGCCTCGAATCAGGGGTCCGGGATCAGCCCCAGCATTTT.

The chain links TRBV30 to TRBJ1-6; D not resolved. This CDR3 is built from 11 residues. V was clipped by 4 bases and J by 10 bases, with 8 bases between them. Germline CDR1 and CDR2: GTSNPN and SVGIG (reference sequence). CDR3: CAWNKRSPLHF. The CDR3, as DNA: TGTGCCTGGAACAAACGCTCACCCCTCCACTTT. The full variable domain, its missing parts supplied by reference TRBV30 and TRBJ1-6, is SQTIHQWPATLVQPVGSPLSLECTVEGTSNPNLYWYRQAAGRGLQLLFYSVGIGQISSEVPQNLSASRPQDRQFILSSKKLLLSDSGFYLCAWNKRSPLHFGNGTRLTVT.

The table lists this clonotype with many counts. The J gene is TRBJ1-4, the V gene TRBV28; 10 bases fit TRBD1. Germline trimming cut 6 bases from V and 5 bases from J; bases unmatched to any gene: 3. The CDR3 is 14 residues long. Germline V gives CDR1 MDHEN, CDR2 SYDVKM. For the CDR3, the DNA is TGTGCCAGCAGCCAGGGACAGGGGAATGAAAAACTGTTTTTT. Translation gives CASSQGQGNEKLFF.

This clonotype was recorded many times. This sequence joins TRBV6-5 and TRBJ2-7, with 11 nucleotides matching TRBD2. The germline CDR1 and CDR2 sequences are MNHEY and SVGAGI. V shed 0 bases, J shed 2 bases, and the junction held 0 bases outside the gene matches. The CDR3 is 15 amino acids. CDR3 amino acids: CASSYSTSGTYEQYF. CDR3 in DNA: TGTGCCAGCAGTTACTCGACTAGCGGGACCTACGAGCAGTACTTC.

This clonotype was recorded many times. The chain links TRBV3-1 to TRBJ2-1, with a tentative D call TRBD1 (6 bases). Per germline, CDR1 LGHDT and CDR2 YNNKEL (reference sequence). V was shortened by 3 bases and J by 2 bases, with 11 bases between the two germline ends. This CDR3 region has 15 residues. In DNA form, the CDR3 reads TGTGCCAGCAGCCAGCGACAGGACGCCTACAATGAGCAGTTCTTC. Translation: CASSQRQDAYNEQFF.

A remark on this clonotype: This could be a read error, since a much larger clone is one nucleotide away. This chain connects TRBV2 to TRBJ1-3; the D gene is possibly TRBD1 (5 bases). Germline values: CDR1 SNHLY, CDR2 FYNNEI. This CDR3 is 16 amino acids long. CDR3 residues: CASSEEGRATGNTMYF. CDR3 nucleotide sequence: TGTGCCAGCAGTGAAGAGGGCAGGGCAACTGGAAACACCATGTATTTT.

This clonotype was counted ten times or more. This chain links TRBV24-1 with TRBJ2-6; 8 bases agree with TRBD1. The germline V gene encodes CDR1 KGHDR and CDR2 SFDVKD. The trim removed 2 bases at V and 13 bases at J, leaving 9 bases unmatched. This CDR3 spans 15 amino acids. The CDR3 reads CATSDSGQAPGVLTF. The CDR3 DNA reads as TGTGCCACCAGTGATTCGGGACAGGCGCCCGGGGTCCTGACTTTC.

The chain has TRBV2 and TRBJ1-1, with TRBD1 matching 9 bases. The CDR3 loop spans 14 amino acids. Trimming took 6 bases from V and 5 from J; bases not matched to a gene: 7. Germline V lookup: CDR1 SNHLY, CDR2 FYNNEI. The DNA for the CDR3 is TGTGCCAGCAGAAGACAGGGGGAGGAAACTGAAGCTTTCTTT. It is translated as CASRRQGEETEAFF.

This clonotype turned up a few times. J is TRBJ2-7 and V is TRBV20-1; 8 positions agree with TRBD1. This CDR3 has 14 residues. CDR1 and CDR2 (germline): DFQATT, SNEGSKA (reference sequence). After removal of 4 bases from V and 0 bases from J, the junction contained 5 bases not matched to a gene. The CDR3 loop is CSATRQGFSYEQYF. In nucleotides, the CDR3 is TGCAGTGCTACCCGACAGGGGTTCTCCTACGAGCAGTACTTC.

This chain joins TRBV12-3 or TRBV12-4 and TRBJ2-7; 9 bases agree with TRBD2. Losses at the gene ends were 5 bases for V and 1 base for J; bases not matched to a gene: 15. CDR3 length equals 18 residues. The CDR3 DNA follows: TGTGCCAGCAGTGCTTGGTGGCTAGCGGGAAAACATTCCTACGAGCAGTACTTC. Encoded protein: CASSAWWLAGKHSYEQYF.

This clonotype was observed many times. The CDR3 coding sequence is TGTGCCAGCAGCTTACTAGCGCGGTCTCTGTACTTC. It codes for CASSLLARSLYF. The chain recombines TRBV12-3 or TRBV12-4 with TRBJ2-7; 7 bases map to TRBD2. With V trimmed by 6 bases and J by 12 bases, 11 bases remained unmatched. This CDR3 spans 12 amino acids.

As for this clonotype: Being one base from a much bigger clone, this may be a read error. The chain joins TRBV6-5 to TRBJ2-4, with TRBD2 matching 8 bases. Per the germline V gene, CDR1 is MNHEY and CDR2 is SVGAGI. This CDR3 comprises 15 residues. The DNA for the CDR3 is TGTGCCAGCAGTTACTCCGGGAGGGCCAAAAACATTCAGCACTTC. This codes for CASSYSGRAKNIQHF.

At least ten counts were recorded for this clonotype. The J gene is TRBJ1-2, the V gene TRBV2; 9 nucleotides agree with TRBD1. Germline-derived CDR1 and CDR2 are SNHLY and FYNNEI. The CDR3 extends over 13 amino acids. V was pared by 6 bases and J by 6 bases, with 5 bases of the junction left unmatched. CDR3 loop: CASRIQGADGYTF. Here the CDR3 DNA reads TGTGCCAGCAGGATACAGGGGGCGGATGGCTACACCTTC.

Ten or more counts support this clonotype. This chain joins TRBV28 and TRBJ2-2; 11 nucleotides align to TRBD1. The CDR3 loop spans 15 amino acids. V trimming: 10 bases; J trimming: 0 bases; junction bases outside the gene matches: 4. Germline CDR1 reads MDHEN; CDR2 reads SYDVKM. The CDR3 spells CATRTGGSNTGELFF. CDR3 nucleotides: TGTGCCACTAGGACAGGGGGCTCGAACACCGGGGAGCTGTTTTTT.

About this clonotype itself: A much larger clone differs by one base, so this may be a read error. V and J are TRBV20-1 and TRBJ2-5; 10 bases agree with TRBD2. The CDR3 extends over 18 amino acids. Germline V lookup: CDR1 DFQATT, CDR2 SNEGSKA (reference sequence). The CDR3 loop reads CSARETSGPKEEEEAQYF. DNA for the CDR3: TGCAGTGCTAGAGAGACTAGCGGGCCAAAGGAAGAGGAAGAGGCCCAGTACTTC.

This clonotype was counted many times. This rearrangement joins TRBV5-1 to TRBJ2-1, with D perhaps matching TRBD1 or TRBD2 (6 bases each). The CDR3 totals 14 residues. V was trimmed by 3 bases and J by 10 bases, leaving 17 bases between them. The germline CDR1 and CDR2 sequences are SGHRS and YFSETQ. CDR3 protein: CASSSTWGAGEQFF. CDR3 sequence (DNA): TGCGCCAGCAGCTCTACATGGGGGGCGGGCGAGCAGTTCTTC.

This clonotype was observed many times. J is TRBJ1-4 and V is TRBV11-2, with TRBD1 matching 7 bases. Germline lookup yields CDR1 SGHAT and CDR2 FQNNGV. This CDR3 region has 15 residues. Losses at the gene ends were 1 base for V and 3 bases for J; bases not matched to a gene: 2. CDR3 nucleotide sequence: TGTGCCAGCAGCTTAGCGACAGGGCCTAATGAAAAACTGTTTTTT. Protein: CASSLATGPNEKLFF.

J is TRBJ2-1 and V is TRBV19, with 7 bases identical to TRBD2. V was clipped by 8 bases and J by 8 bases; unmatched bases: 15. This CDR3 comprises 15 residues. CDR1 LNHDA and CDR2 SQIVND come from the germline V gene (reference sequence). The CDR3 spells CASGRALAWRDEQFF. The CDR3 DNA follows: TGTGCCAGTGGGAGGGCACTAGCGTGGAGAGATGAGCAGTTCTTC. The variable domain in full, completed from reference TRBV19 and TRBJ2-1, reads DGGITQSPKYLFRKEGQNVTLSCEQNLNHDAMYWYRQDPGQGLRLIYYSQIVNDFQKGDIAEGYSVSREKKESFPLTVTSAQKNPTAFYLCASGRALAWRDEQFFGPGTRLTVL.

The chain combines TRBV28 with TRBJ1-5, with TRBD1 as a possible D gene (5 bases). Trimming cost V 6 bases and J 2 bases, with 11 bases left between them. This CDR3 has 14 amino acids. Germline loops: CDR1 MDHEN, CDR2 SYDVKM. CDR3 region: CASRLRVGNQPQHF. CDR3 bases: TGTGCCAGCAGGCTCAGGGTTGGCAATCAGCCCCAGCATTTT.